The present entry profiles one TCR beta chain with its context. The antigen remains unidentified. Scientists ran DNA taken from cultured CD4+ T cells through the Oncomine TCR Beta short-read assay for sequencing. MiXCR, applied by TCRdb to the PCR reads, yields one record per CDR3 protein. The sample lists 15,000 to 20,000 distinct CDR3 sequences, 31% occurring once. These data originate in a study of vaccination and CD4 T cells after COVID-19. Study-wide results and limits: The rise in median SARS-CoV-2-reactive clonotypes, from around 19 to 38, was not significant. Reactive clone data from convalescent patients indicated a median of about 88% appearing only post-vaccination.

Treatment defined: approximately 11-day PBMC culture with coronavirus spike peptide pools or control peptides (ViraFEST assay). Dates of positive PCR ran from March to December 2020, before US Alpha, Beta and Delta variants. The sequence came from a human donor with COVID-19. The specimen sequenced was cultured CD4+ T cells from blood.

CDR3 coding DNA: TGTGCCAGCAGATATACAGGGTCTGGGGATTACTACGAGCAGTACTTC. Residues: CASRYTGSGDYYEQYF. The chain has TRBV7-2 and TRBJ2-7; a possible D gene is TRBD1 (6 bases). CDR3 size: 16 residues. Trimming pared 6 bases from V and 3 bases from J, leaving 21 bases between. Looked up from germline, CDR1 is SGHTA and CDR2 is FQGNSA.